Listed below are T cell receptor beta chains from one sample, sequenced in a study of CD8 T cells in ankylosing spondylitis. TCRdb reprocessed the 5' RACE reads via MiXCR and lists one record per CDR3 protein. Here the sample spans roughly 230,000 distinct CDR3 sequences, about 10% being singletons. Sequencing used blood, either unsorted or a sorted T cell fraction (not recorded which). The source of these receptors is a male donor with ankylosing spondylitis or in good health (not recorded which). The CDR3 runs from the conserved cysteine through the conserved F or W. The D gene is left open where the match is weak. Rows may omit the clone size; those that give it use once, few, many or a size class.

J gene | D gene | clone size | V gene | CDR3 protein | CDR3 DNA
TRBJ2-1 | TRBD2 | many | TRBV29-1 | CSVRTSGRARPGNEQFF | TGCAGCGTTCGGACTAGCGGGAGGGCGAGACCGGGGAATGAGCAGTTCTTC
TRBJ2-3 | NA | many | TRBV29-1 | CSVGGRGGTDTQYF | TGCAGCGTTGGAGGTAGGGGCGGAACAGATACGCAGTATTTT
TRBJ2-1 | NA | once | TRBV7-9 | CTSSLGDYYNEQFF | TGTACCAGCAGCTTAGGCGACTATTACAATGAGCAGTTCTTC
TRBJ2-7 | NA | few | TRBV3-1 | CASSPTGAALREQYF | TGTGCCAGCAGCCCCACCGGAGCGGCCCTACGGGAGCAGTACTTC
TRBJ2-1 | TRBD2 | many | TRBV6-5 | CASSSPSISGFVGRANLYNEQFF | TGTGCCAGCAGTTCTCCTTCCATAAGTGGGTTCGTTGGGAGGGCCAACCTTTACAATGAGCAGTTCTTC
TRBJ2-7 | NA | many | TRBV5-1 | CASSLFSEPYYEQYF | TGCGCCAGCAGCTTATTCAGCGAACCGTACTACGAGCAGTACTTC
TRBJ2-3 | NA | NA | TRBV5-4 | CASGATRGSTDTQYF | TGTGCCAGCGGCGCTACTAGGGGGAGTACAGATACGCAGTATTTT
TRBJ2-3 | NA | many | TRBV20-1 | CSARDARSSTDTQYF | TGCAGTGCTAGGGACGCGCGATCTAGCACAGATACGCAGTATTTT
TRBJ1-1 | NA | many | TRBV24-1 | CATSPRGNTEAFF | TGTGCCACCAGTCCCCGGGGTAACACTGAAGCTTTCTTT
TRBJ1-1 | NA | few | TRBV4-2 | CASSQPGDTFNTVAFF | TGTGCCAGCAGCCAACCAGGGGATACGTTCAACACTGTAGCTTTCTTT
TRBJ2-1 | TRBD1 | few | TRBV6-5 | CASSYSDRGPYNEQFF | TGTGCCAGCAGTTACTCAGACAGGGGGCCATACAATGAGCAGTTCTTC
TRBJ1-2 | NA | many | TRBV7-2 | CASRPDSSHGYTF | TGTGCCAGCAGACCTGACAGCTCTCATGGCTACACCTTC
TRBJ1-1 | NA | many | TRBV6-5 | CASSYSRLMGTFF | TGTGCCAGCAGTTACTCGAGGCTCATGGGGACTTTCTTT
TRBJ2-7 | NA | few | TRBV11-2 | CASSLLAAGYEQYF | TGTGCCAGCAGCTTACTTGCAGCGGGTTACGAGCAGTACTTC
TRBJ1-3 | NA | many | TRBV4-2 | CASSPSPGPRTSGNTIYF | TGTGCCAGCAGCCCATCACCGGGACCTCGGACGTCAGGAAACACCATATATTTT
TRBJ1-2 | NA | many | TRBV6-2/TRBV6-3 | CASSYVPELNGYTF | TGTGCCAGCAGTTACGTCCCGGAGTTGAATGGCTACACCTTC
TRBJ1-1 | NA | NA | TRBV2 | CASTTRQRNTEAFF | TGTGCCAGTACTACCCGACAGAGGAACACTGAAGCTTTCTTT
TRBJ2-2 | NA | few | TRBV3-1 | CASSQDTGWAGELFF | TGTGCCAGCAGCCAAGATACGGGGTGGGCCGGGGAGCTGTTTTTT
TRBJ1-5 | TRBD1 | many | TRBV20-1 | CSARATGIGQPQHF | TGCAGTGCTAGAGCGACAGGGATCGGTCAGCCCCAGCATTTT
TRBJ1-4 | NA | NA | TRBV5-5 | CASSLDPATNEKLFF | TGTGCCAGCAGCTTGGACCCTGCAACTAATGAAAAACTGTTTTTT
TRBJ2-3 | TRBD2 | many | TRBV5-1 | CASSLATVLAVTDTQYF | TGCGCCAGCAGCTTGGCCACCGTCCTAGCGGTCACAGATACGCAGTATTTT
TRBJ2-7 | NA | many | TRBV6-5 | CASSYMGNEQYF | TGTGCCAGCAGTTACATGGGTAACGAGCAGTACTTC